This TCR beta chain was sequenced for a study of regulatory T cells in long-lasting Graves disease. Study background: Graves' patients who were just diagnosed had used antithyroid drugs for under 3 months.

The germline CDR1 and CDR2 sequences are KGHSH and LQKENI. This CDR3 has 14 residues. With V trimmed by 6 bases and J by 5 bases, 7 bases remained unmatched. Stated time point: newly diagnosed GD, antithyroid drugs for less than 3 months. After RNA was extracted from PBMCs, the TCR library was made from it. The table lists this clonotype with many counts. Construction of the TCR beta libraries employed iRepertoire HTBI primers in conjunction with Arm-PCR of CDR3 regions. TCRdb re-called the multiplex PCR reads with MiXCR, one entry per CDR3 protein. The sample records approximately 270,000 distinct CDR3 sequences, under 20% being singletons. The data also belong to a second study, concerning T cells in Graves' hyperthyroidism and ophthalmopathy.

The chain couples TRBV18 to TRBJ1-1; TRBD1 agrees at 9 bases. The sample consisted of peripheral blood mononuclear cells (PBMCs), taken at new diagnosis, from a patient treated with antithyroid drugs. The receptor comes from a woman in her 30s with Graves disease. CDR3 DNA sequence: TGTGCCAGCTCGCCGGGACAGGGAAGAACTGAAGCTTTCTTT. Its protein is CASSPGQGRTEAFF.